Below, 13 T cell receptor beta chains from the same sample are listed, as sequenced in a study of identifying expanded T cells in peripheral blood. Method: immunoSEQ multiplex PCR; TCRdb's copy keeps in-frame clones and lacks some. This sample has about 85,000 clones, with more than 75% found just once. Sequencing was performed on blood. The source of these receptors is a person aged 18 to 75 in good health.

The chain recombines TRBV5-1 with TRBJ2-3; no clear D. The CDR3 has 17 amino acids. The germline V gene has CDR1 SGHRS and CDR2 YFSETQ. Trimming stripped 2 bases from V and 3 bases from J, with 19 bases between. CDR3 region: CASSFAVEPVGTDTQYF. CDR3 bases: TGCGCCAGCAGCTTCGCCGTGGAGCCCGTGGGTACAGATACGCAGTATTTT.

This sequence joins TRBV4-3 and TRBJ2-5; D is unclear. Between the trimmed V and J ends, which lost 1 base and 5 bases, there was a span of 14 bases. The CDR3 loop spans 15 amino acids. The V gene's germline CDR1 is LGHNA and CDR2 YSLEER. The CDR3 DNA reads TGCGCCAGCAGCCAAGCCATAGGGTCAGGTGAGACCCAGTACTTC. It yields the protein CASSQAIGSGETQYF.

The chain uses TRBV6-1 and TRBJ1-5; 7 positions agree with TRBD1. The CDR3 runs 13 residues. Germline CDR1 MNHNS, CDR2 SASEGT. Trimming took 6 bases from V and 4 from J; bases not matched to a gene: 3. CDR3 sequence (DNA): TGTGCCAGCAGGATACAGGGGAATCAGCCCCAGCATTTT. It translates to CASRIQGNQPQHF.

This clone was seen more than once but under ten times. The V gene is TRBV6-1, the J gene TRBJ1-2; D perhaps matches TRBD1 (6 bases). Germline CDR1 and CDR2: MNHNS and SASEGT. V was trimmed by 4 bases and J by 7 bases, leaving 13 bases between them. This CDR3 is 13 amino acids long. CDR3 in amino acids: CASSVRDIRGYTF. CDR3 nucleotides: TGTGCCAGCAGTGTCCGGGACATACGTGGCTACACCTTC.

V and J are TRBV5-4 and TRBJ1-6, with D possibly matching TRBD1 (5 bases). The germline V and J ends were trimmed by 5 bases and 7 bases, with 13 bases remaining between them. The germline V gene encodes CDR1 SGHNT and CDR2 YYREEE (reference sequence). The CDR3 is 14 residues long. CDR3 coding DNA: TGTGCCAGCAGTGGGGGGTATGAGAATTCACCCCTCCACTTT. It codes for CASSGGYENSPLHF.

The rearrangement links TRBV7-2 to TRBJ2-1; 7 nucleotides align to TRBD2. The CDR3 runs to 15 residues. Germline-derived CDR1 and CDR2 are SGHTA and FQGNSA. The trim removed 2 bases at V and 1 base at J, leaving 2 bases unmatched. The CDR3 sequence is CASSLQAGSYNEQFF. DNA for the CDR3: TGTGCCAGCAGCTTACAAGCGGGGTCCTACAATGAGCAGTTCTTC.

This chain connects TRBV5-1 to TRBJ1-1; unclear D gene. Germline loops: CDR1 SGHRS, CDR2 YFSETQ. The CDR3 runs to 13 residues. Trimming pared 0 bases from V and 0 bases from J, leaving 3 bases between. CDR3 DNA: TGCGCCAGCAGCTTGGGGCTGAACACTGAAGCTTTCTTT. Its translation: CASSLGLNTEAFF. Full variable domain (rest looked up from reference TRBV5-1 and TRBJ1-1): KAGVTQTPRYLIKTRGQQVTLSCSPISGHRSVSWYQQTPGQGLQFLFEYFSETQRNKGNFPGRFSGRQFSNSRSEMNVSTLELGDSALYLCASSLGLNTEAFFGQGTRLTVV.

The chain has TRBV4-1 and TRBJ1-1; the D is unclear. Germline V gene lookup returns CDR1 MGHRA and CDR2 YSYEKL. Trimming took off 1 base at V and 0 bases at J, with 12 bases between the two ends. The CDR3 extends over 16 amino acids. Here the CDR3 reads CASSQVGSRMNTEAFF. CDR3 bases: TGCGCCAGCAGCCAAGTGGGCAGTCGTATGAACACTGAAGCTTTCTTT.

This rearrangement joins TRBV19 to TRBJ2-7; 7 bases agree with TRBD2. J was trimmed by 3 bases and V by 3 bases; bases with no gene match: 5. The CDR3 consists of 14 residues. The germline V gene encodes CDR1 LNHDA and CDR2 SQIVND (reference sequence). The chain's CDR3 is CASSIRGVIYEQYF. CDR3 DNA: TGTGCCAGTAGTATTCGGGGGGTGATCTACGAGCAGTACTTC.

This clone was counted a single time. The rearrangement joins TRBV2 to TRBJ2-7; no firm D call. This CDR3 contains 14 residues. Germline CDR1 reads SNHLY; CDR2 reads FYNNEI. V gave up 6 bases and J gave up 3 bases, with 15 bases separating them. The CDR3 reads CASSDRGFSYEQYF. The DNA for the CDR3 is TGTGCCAGCAGCGATCGTGGTTTCAGCTACGAGCAGTACTTC.

The genes are TRBV5-5 and TRBJ1-5, with D unresolved. Per germline, CDR1 SGHKS and CDR2 YYEKEE (reference sequence). Deletions cut 2 bases from V and 6 bases from J, with 6 bases between. This CDR3 comprises 12 residues. The CDR3 loop is CASSFLGQPQHF. The CDR3 nucleotides read TGTGCCAGCAGCTTTTTAGGTCAGCCCCAGCATTTT.

The chain combines TRBV27 with TRBJ2-7; D gene unclear. Germline CDR1 and CDR2: MNHEY and SMNVEV (reference sequence). Trimming pared 5 bases from V and 2 bases from J, leaving 7 bases between. CDR3 length: 12 residues. The CDR3: CASSPGPYEQYF. CDR3 bases: TGTGCCAGCAGTCCTGGTCCCTACGAGCAGTACTTC.

This clone has a handful of counts. The rearrangement uses TRBV7-2 and TRBJ1-6; 9 bases match TRBD1. The germline CDR1 and CDR2 sequences are SGHTA and FQGNSA. Unmatched junction bases numbered 8, after V lost 5 bases and J lost 12 bases. The CDR3 consists of 14 residues. CDR3: CASSNRDRARPLHF. CDR3 bases: TGTGCCAGCAGCAACCGGGACAGGGCAAGACCCCTCCACTTT.